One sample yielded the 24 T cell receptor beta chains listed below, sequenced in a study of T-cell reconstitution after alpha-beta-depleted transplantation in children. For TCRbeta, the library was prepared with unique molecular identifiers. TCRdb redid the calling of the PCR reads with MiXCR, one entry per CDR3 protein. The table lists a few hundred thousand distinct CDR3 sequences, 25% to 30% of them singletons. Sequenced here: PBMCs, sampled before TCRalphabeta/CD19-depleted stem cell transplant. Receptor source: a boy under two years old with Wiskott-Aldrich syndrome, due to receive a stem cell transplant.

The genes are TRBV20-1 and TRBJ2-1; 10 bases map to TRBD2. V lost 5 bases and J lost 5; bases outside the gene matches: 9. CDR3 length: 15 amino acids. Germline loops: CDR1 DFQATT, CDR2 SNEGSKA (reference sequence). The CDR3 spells CSAPRTSGANNEQFF. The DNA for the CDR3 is TGCAGTGCTCCCCGGACTAGCGGAGCGAACAATGAGCAGTTCTTC.

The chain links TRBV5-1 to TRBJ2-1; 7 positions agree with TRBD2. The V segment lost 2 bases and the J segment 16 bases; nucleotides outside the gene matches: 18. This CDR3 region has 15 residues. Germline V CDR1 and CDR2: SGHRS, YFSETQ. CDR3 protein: CASSLWRESYNEDFF. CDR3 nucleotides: TGCGCCAGCAGCTTATGGCGGGAGAGCTACAATGAGGATTTCTTC.

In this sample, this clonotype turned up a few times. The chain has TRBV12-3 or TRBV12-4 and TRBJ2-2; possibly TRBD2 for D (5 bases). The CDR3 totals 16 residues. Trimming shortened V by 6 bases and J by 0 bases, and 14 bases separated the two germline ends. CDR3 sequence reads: CASSRGRSANTGELFF. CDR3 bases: TGTGCCAGCAGCCGAGGGCGGAGCGCGAACACCGGGGAGCTGTTTTTT.

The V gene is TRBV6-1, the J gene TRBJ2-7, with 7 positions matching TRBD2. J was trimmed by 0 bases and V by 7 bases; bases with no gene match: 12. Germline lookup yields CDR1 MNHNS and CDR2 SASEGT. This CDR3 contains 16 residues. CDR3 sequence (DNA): TGTGCCAGCAACTTGAGGGGAGGGTCGAGCTCCTACGAGCAGTACTTC. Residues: CASNLRGGSSSYEQYF.

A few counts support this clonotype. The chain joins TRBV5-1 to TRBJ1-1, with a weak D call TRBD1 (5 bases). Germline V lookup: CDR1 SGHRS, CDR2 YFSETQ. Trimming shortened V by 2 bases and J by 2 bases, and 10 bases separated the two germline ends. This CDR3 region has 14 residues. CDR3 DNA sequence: TGCGCCAGCAGCTTAAGGGGCATTAACACTGAAGCTTTCTTT. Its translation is CASSLRGINTEAFF.

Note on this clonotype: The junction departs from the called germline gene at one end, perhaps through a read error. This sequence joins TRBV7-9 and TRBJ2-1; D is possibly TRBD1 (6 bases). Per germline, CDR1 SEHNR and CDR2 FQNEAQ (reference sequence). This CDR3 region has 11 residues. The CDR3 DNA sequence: TGTGCCAGCAGCTTACGACAGGAGCGGTTCTTC. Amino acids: CASSLRQERFF.

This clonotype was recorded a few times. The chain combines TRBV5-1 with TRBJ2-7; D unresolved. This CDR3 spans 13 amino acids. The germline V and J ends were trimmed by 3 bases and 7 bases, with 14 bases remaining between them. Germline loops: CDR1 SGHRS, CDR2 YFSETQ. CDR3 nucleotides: TGCGCCAGCAGCTCGCACACCCTCGAGGAGCAGTACTTC. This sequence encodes CASSSHTLEEQYF.

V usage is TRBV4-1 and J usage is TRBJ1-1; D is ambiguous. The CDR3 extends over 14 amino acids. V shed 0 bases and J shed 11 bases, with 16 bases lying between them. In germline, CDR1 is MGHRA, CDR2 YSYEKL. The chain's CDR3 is CASSQDSRDSGAFF. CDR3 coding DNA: TGCGCCAGCAGCCAAGATTCCCGGGATTCCGGGGCTTTCTTT.

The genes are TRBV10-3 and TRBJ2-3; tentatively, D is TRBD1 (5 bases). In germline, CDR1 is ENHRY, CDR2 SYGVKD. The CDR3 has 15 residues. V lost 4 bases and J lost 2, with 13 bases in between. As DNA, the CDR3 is TGTGCCATCAGTGGCTTTCTAGGGGACACAGATACGCAGTATTTT. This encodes CAISGFLGDTDTQYF.

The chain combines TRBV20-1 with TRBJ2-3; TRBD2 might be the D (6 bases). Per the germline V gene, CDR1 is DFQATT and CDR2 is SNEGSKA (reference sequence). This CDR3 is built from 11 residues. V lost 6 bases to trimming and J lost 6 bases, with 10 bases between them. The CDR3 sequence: CSAPGGDTQYF. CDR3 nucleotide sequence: TGCAGTGCCCCTGGGGGGGATACGCAGTATTTT.

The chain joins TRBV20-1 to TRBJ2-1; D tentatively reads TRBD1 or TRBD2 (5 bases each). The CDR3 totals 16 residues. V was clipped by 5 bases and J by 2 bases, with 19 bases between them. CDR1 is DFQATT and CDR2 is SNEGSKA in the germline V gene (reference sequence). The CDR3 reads CSARISGTATYNEQFF. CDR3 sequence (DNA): TGCAGTGCTCGAATCTCCGGGACGGCGACCTACAATGAGCAGTTCTTC.

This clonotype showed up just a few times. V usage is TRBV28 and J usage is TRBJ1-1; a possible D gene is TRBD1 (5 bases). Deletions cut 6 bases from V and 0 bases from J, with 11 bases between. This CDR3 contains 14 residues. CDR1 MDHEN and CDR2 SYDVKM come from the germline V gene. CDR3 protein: CASRGTVMNTEAFF. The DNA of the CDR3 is TGTGCCAGCAGGGGGACGGTCATGAACACTGAAGCTTTCTTT.

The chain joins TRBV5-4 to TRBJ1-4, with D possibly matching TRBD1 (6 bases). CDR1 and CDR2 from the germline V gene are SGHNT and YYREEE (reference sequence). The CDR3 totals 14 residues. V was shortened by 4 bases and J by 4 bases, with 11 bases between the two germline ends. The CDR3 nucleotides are TGTGCCAGCAGCATGGACAGCCTTAATGAAAAACTGTTTTTT. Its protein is CASSMDSLNEKLFF.

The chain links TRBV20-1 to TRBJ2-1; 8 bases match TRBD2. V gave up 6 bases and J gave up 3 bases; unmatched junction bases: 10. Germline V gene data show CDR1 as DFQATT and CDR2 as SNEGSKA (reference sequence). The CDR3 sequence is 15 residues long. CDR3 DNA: TGCAGTGCCCATGGGTTAGCGGGATTCTACAATGAGCAGTTCTTC. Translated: CSAHGLAGFYNEQFF.

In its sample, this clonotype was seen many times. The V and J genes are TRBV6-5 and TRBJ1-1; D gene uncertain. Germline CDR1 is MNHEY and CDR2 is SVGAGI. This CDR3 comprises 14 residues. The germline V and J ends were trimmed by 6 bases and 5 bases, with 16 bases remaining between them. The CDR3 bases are TGTGCCAGCAGGGGAAACAGCGGGGAAACTGAAGCTTTCTTT. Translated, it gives CASRGNSGETEAFF.

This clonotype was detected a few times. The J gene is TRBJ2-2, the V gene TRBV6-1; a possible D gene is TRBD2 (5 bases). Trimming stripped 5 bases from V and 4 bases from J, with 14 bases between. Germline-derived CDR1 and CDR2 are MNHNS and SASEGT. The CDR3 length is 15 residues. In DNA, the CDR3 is TGTGCCAGCAGTCCCCCGGGATTAGGCACCGGGGAGCTGTTTTTT. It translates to CASSPPGLGTGELFF.

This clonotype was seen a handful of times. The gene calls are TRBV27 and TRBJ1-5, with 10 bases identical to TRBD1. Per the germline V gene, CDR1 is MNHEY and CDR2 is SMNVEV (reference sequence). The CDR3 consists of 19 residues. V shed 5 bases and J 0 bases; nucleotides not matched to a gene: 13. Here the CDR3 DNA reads TGTGCCAGCAGTCCGGGACAGGGGTGGGAAGGATATAGCAATCAGCCCCAGCATTTT. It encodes CASSPGQGWEGYSNQPQHF.

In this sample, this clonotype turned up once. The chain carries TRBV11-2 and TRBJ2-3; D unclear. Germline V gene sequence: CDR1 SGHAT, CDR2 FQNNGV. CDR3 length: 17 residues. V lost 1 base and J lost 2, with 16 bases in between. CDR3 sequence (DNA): TGTGCCAGCAGCTTAGGTCTCGGGCCCTACTTCACAGATACGCAGTATTTT. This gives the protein CASSLGLGPYFTDTQYF.

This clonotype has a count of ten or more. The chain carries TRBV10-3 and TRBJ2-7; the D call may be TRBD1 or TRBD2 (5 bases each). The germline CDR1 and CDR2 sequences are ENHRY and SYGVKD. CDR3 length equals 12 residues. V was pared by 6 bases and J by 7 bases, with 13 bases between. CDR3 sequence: CAIRGDGGEQYF. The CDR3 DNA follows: TGTGCCATCAGGGGGGACGGCGGGGAGCAGTACTTC.

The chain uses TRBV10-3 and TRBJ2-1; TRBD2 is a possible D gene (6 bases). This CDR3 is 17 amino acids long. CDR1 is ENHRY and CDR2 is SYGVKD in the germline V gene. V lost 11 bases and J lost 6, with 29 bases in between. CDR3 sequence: CAVGRSVFSGNFNEQFF. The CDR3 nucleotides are TGTGCCGTAGGACGATCGGTTTTTAGCGGTAATTTCAATGAGCAGTTCTTC.

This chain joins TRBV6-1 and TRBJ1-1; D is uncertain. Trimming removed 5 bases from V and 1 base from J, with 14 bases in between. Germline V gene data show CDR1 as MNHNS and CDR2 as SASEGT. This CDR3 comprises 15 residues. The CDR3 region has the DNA TGTGCCAGCAGTAGGTCCCAGGTGACGAACACTGAAGCTTTCTTT. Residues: CASSRSQVTNTEAFF.

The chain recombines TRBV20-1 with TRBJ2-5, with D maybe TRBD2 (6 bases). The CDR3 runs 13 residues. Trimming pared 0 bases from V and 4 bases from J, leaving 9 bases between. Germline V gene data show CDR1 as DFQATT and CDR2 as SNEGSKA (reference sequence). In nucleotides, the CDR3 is TGCAGTGCTAGAGATGTGGGGGGAGAGACCCAGTACTTC. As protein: CSARDVGGETQYF.

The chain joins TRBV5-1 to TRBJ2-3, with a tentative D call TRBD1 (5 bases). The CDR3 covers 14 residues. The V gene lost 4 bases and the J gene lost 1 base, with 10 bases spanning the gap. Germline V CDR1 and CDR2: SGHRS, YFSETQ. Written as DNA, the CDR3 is TGCGCCAGCAGCCCTATCAGGGGCACAGATACGCAGTATTTT. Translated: CASSPIRGTDTQYF.

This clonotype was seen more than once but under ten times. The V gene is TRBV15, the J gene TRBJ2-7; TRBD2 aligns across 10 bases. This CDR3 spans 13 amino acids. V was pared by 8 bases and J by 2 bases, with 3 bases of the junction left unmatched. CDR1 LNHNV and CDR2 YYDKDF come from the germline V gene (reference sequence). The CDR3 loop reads CATATSGAYEQYF. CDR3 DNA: TGTGCCACCGCTACTAGCGGGGCCTACGAGCAGTACTTC.